The subject of this entry is one T cell receptor (beta chain). Profiled with immunoSEQ multiplex PCR; TCRdb holds only in-frame clones, not every one. Here the sample spans 31,000 or so clones, roughly 90% being singletons. The sample is drawn from a study of blood T cell repertoires in COVID-19. Study context: T cells, B-cell-depleted T cells, or PBMCs supplied cDNA or gDNA.

The J segment lost 8 bases and the V segment lost 2 bases, leaving 5 bases of the junction unmatched. From germline, CDR1 is SNHLY and CDR2 FYNNEI. The CDR3 contains 15 residues. The TCR originated in a human donor with active COVID-19. The donor label of this sample is uncertain. The chain carries TRBV2 and TRBJ2-4, with TRBD2 matching over 11 bases. The source material was peripheral blood. As DNA, the CDR3 is TGTGCCAGCAGTGAAACTAGCGGGAGTTCGCACATTCAGTACTTC. Protein product: CASSETSGSSHIQYF.